Following are 8 T cell receptor beta chains from one sample sequenced in a study of blood T cells in healthy people across ages. Primers used in a second PCR of about 6 to 11 cycles were a sample-barcoded 5' primer and a J-beta primer mix. TCRdb re-derived calls from the 5' RACE reads in MiXCR, one entry per CDR3 protein. The table includes 600,000 or so distinct CDR3 sequences, approximately 30% detected once. Sequences were obtained from blood. These TCRs come from a woman older than 75 in good health.

This clonotype was seen many times. The chain combines TRBV9 with TRBJ2-3; 12 bases align to TRBD2. CDR1 is SGDLS and CDR2 is YYNGEE in the germline V gene. This CDR3 spans 16 amino acids. V lost 4 bases, J lost 2 bases, and 5 bases stayed unmatched. CDR3 protein: CASSSRLAGVTDTQYF. DNA for the CDR3: TGTGCCAGCAGCTCCCGACTAGCGGGGGTCACAGATACGCAGTATTTT.

This chain connects TRBV28 to TRBJ1-6; weak D call: TRBD1 (5 bases). The CDR3 loop spans 15 amino acids. The germline gives CDR1 MDHEN, CDR2 SYDVKM. Trimming took 6 bases from V and 9 from J, leaving 18 bases between them. This CDR3 reads CASRGQRGEGSPLHF. DNA of the CDR3: TGTGCCAGCAGAGGGCAACGGGGGGAAGGTTCACCCCTCCACTTT.

The V call is TRBV20-1, the J call TRBJ2-7; D call uncertain. Germline-derived CDR1 and CDR2 are DFQATT and SNEGSKA (reference sequence). This CDR3 is 8 amino acids long. The CDR3 DNA reads TGCAGAAGGTACGAGCAGTACTTC. Encoded protein: CRRYEQYF.

As for this clonotype: This may arise from a read error, as a much more abundant clone is one base away. This rearrangement joins TRBV12-3 or TRBV12-4 to TRBJ1-6, with D possibly being TRBD1 (5 bases). The CDR3 has 11 residues. The CDR3 DNA is TGTACCAGCAGTTTGGCGGGGGGCCTCCACTTT. Protein sequence: CTSSLAGGLHF.

This chain joins TRBV30 and TRBJ2-1; D perhaps matches TRBD2 (5 bases). Germline lookup yields CDR1 GTSNPN and CDR2 SVGIG (reference sequence). The CDR3 has 12 residues. The V gene lost 3 bases and the J gene lost 15 bases, with 18 bases spanning the gap. The CDR3 DNA is TGTGCCTGGAGCGGAGGAGGTGGTCGCAGGTTCTTC. It encodes CAWSGGGGRRFF. Using reference TRBV30 and TRBJ2-1 for the parts outside the CDR3, the full variable domain is SQTIHQWPATLVQPVGSPLSLECTVEGTSNPNLYWYRQAAGRGLQLLFYSVGIGQISSEVPQNLSASRPQDRQFILSSKKLLLSDSGFYLCAWSGGGGRRFFGPGTRLTVL.

This rearrangement joins TRBV5-4 to TRBJ2-7; maybe TRBD2 (5 bases). Looked up from germline, CDR1 is SGHNT and CDR2 is YYREEE (reference sequence). The length of the CDR3 is 17 residues. V was cut by 3 bases and J by 2 bases, with 21 bases left in between. As DNA, the CDR3 is TGTGCCAGCAGCTCGCACGGGTCAGAGGGTAGGGCCTACGAGCAGTACTTC. It yields the protein CASSSHGSEGRAYEQYF.

The table lists this clonotype with a few counts. V usage is TRBV7-9 and J usage is TRBJ1-4, with a possible D match to TRBD1 (5 bases). The V gene lost 2 bases and the J gene lost 8 bases, with 12 bases spanning the gap. The CDR3 sequence is 14 residues long. Germline V CDR1 and CDR2: SEHNR, FQNEAQ (reference sequence). The CDR3 loop reads CASSLPGEGEKLFF. CDR3 bases: TGTGCCAGCAGCTTACCCGGGGAGGGGGAAAAACTGTTTTTT.

Concerning this clonotype: A read error may be the cause here, since a much bigger clone is one base away. The chain uses TRBV20-1 and TRBJ2-1; 10 bases are shared with TRBD2. This CDR3 has 16 amino acids. CDR1 is DFQATT and CDR2 is SNEGSKA in the germline V gene (reference sequence). The chain's CDR3 is CCARGVSGGLYNEQFF. CDR3 DNA sequence: TGCTGTGCTAGAGGGGTTAGCGGGGGGCTCTACAATGAGCAGTTCTTC.